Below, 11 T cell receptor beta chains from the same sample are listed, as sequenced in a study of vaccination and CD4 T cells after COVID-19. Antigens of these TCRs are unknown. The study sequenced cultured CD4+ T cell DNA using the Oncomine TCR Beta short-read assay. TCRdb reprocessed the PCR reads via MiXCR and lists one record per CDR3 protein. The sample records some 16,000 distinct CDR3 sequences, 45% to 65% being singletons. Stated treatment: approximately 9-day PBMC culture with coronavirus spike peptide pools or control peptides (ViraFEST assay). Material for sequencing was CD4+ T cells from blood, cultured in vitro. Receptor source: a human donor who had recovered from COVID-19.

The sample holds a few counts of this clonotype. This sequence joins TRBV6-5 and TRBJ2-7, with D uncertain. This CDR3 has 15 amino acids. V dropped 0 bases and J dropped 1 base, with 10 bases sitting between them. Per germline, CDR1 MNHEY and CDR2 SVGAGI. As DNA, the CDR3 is TGTGCCAGCAGTTACTCGACCCTGGGATCCTACGAGCAGTACTTC. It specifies CASSYSTLGSYEQYF.

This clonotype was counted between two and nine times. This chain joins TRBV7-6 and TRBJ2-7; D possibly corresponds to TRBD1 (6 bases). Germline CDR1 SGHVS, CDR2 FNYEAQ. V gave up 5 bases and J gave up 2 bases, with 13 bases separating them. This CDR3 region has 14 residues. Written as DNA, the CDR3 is TGTGCCAGCAGCAAAGGGACATTCGCCTACGAGCAGTACTTC. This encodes CASSKGTFAYEQYF.

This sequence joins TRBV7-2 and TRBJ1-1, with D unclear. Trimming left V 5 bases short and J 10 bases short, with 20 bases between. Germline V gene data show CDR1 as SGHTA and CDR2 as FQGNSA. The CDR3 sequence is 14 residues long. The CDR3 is CASSPPLSIRGAFF. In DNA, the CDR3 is TGTGCCAGCAGCCCTCCCTTATCAATCCGGGGAGCTTTCTTT.

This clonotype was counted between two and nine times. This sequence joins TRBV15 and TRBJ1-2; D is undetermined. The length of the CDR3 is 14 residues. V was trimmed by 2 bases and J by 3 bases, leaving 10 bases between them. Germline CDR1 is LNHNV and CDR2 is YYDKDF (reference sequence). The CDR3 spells CATSRNGVYYGYTF. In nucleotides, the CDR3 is TGTGCCACCAGCAGAAACGGGGTCTACTATGGCTACACCTTC.

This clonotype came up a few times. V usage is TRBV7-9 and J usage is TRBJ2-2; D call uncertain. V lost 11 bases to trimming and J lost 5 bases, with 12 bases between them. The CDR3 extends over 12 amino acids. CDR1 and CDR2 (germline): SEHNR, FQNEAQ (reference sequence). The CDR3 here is CAFRGLTGELFF. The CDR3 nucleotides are TGTGCCTTCCGTGGCCTGACCGGGGAGCTGTTTTTT.

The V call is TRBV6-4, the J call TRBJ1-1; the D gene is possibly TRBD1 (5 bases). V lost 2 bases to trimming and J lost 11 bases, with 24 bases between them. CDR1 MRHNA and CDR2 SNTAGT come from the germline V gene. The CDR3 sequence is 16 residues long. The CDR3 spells CASSDPPAGEGRGAFF. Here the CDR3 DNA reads TGTGCCAGCAGTGACCCTCCTGCGGGGGAGGGCCGCGGCGCTTTCTTT.

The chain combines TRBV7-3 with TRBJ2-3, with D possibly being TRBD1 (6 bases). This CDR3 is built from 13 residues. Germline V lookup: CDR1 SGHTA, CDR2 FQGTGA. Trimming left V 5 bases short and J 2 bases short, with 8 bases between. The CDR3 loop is CASSDRFTDTQYF. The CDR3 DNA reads TGTGCCAGCAGCGACAGGTTCACAGATACGCAGTATTTT.

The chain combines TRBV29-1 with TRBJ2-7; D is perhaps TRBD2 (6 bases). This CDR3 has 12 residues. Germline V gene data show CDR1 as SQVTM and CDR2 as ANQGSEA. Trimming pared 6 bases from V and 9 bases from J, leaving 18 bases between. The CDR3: CSVPGTGARQYF. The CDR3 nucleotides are TGCAGCGTCCCCGGGACGGGAGCGCGGCAGTACTTC.

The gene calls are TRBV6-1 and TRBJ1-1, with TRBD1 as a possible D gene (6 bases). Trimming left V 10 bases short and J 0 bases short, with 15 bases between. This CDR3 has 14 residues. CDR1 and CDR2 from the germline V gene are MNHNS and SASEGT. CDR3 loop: CATNRAGMNTEAFF. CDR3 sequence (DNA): TGTGCCACCAACAGGGCTGGAATGAACACTGAAGCTTTCTTT.

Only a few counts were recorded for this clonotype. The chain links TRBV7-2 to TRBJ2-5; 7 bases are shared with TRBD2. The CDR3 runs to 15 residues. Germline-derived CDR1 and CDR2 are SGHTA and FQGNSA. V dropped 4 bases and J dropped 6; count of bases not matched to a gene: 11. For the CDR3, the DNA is TGTGCCAGCAGCTCCACTTATAGCGGGTGGAAGACCCAGTACTTC. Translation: CASSSTYSGWKTQYF.

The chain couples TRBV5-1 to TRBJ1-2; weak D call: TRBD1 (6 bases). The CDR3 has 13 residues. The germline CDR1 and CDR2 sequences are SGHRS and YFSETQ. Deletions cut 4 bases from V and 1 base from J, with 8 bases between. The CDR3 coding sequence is TGCGCCAGCAGCCAGGACAGTAACTATGGCTACACCTTC. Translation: CASSQDSNYGYTF.